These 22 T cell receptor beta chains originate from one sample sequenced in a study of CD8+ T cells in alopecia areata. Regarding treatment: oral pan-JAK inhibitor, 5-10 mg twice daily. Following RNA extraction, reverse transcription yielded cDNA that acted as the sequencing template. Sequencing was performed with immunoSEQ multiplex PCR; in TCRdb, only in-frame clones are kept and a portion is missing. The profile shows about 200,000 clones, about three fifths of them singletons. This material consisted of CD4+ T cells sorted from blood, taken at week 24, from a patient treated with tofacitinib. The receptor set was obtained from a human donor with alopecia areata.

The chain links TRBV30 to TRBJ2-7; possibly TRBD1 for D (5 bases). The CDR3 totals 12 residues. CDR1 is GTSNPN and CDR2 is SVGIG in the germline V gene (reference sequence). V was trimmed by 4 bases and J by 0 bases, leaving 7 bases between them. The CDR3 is CAWKGASYEQYF. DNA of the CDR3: TGTGCCTGGAAAGGGGCCTCCTACGAGCAGTACTTC.

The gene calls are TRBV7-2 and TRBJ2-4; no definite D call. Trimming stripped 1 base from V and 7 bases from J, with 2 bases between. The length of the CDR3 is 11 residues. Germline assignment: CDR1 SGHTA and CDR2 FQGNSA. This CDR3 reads CASSLDNIQYF. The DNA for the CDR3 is TGTGCCAGCAGCTTAGACAACATTCAGTACTTC.

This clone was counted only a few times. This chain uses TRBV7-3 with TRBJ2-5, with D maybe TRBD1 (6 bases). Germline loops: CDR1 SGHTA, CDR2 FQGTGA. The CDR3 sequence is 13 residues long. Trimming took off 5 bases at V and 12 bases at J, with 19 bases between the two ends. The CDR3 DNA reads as TGTGCCAGCAGCATTTCCCGACAGGCCCCTAAGTACTTC. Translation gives CASSISRQAPKYF.

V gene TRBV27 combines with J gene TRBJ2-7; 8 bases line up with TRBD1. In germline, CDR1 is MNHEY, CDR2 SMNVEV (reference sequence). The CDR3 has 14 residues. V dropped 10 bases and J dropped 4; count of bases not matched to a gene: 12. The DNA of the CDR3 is TGTGCCACCTGGGACAGGAGCAACTCTTACGAGCAGTACTTC. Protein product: CATWDRSNSYEQYF.

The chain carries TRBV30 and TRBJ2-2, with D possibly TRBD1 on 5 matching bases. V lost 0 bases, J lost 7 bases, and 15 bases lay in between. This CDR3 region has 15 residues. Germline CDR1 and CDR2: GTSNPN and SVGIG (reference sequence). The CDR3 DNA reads TGTGCCTGGAGTGTACTGTCAGGGCCAGGCGGGGAGCTGTTTTTT. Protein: CAWSVLSGPGGELFF.

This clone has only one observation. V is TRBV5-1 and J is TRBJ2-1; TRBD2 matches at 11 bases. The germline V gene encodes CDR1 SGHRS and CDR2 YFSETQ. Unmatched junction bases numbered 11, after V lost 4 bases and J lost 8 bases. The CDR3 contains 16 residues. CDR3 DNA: TGCGCCAGCAGCCCGTTAGTAGCGGGAGGGTTGGATGAGCAGTTCTTC. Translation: CASSPLVAGGLDEQFF.

The CDR3 region is CSVKVAAGGYTF. The CDR3 DNA sequence: TGCAGCGTTAAGGTCGCCGCAGGTGGCTACACCTTC. The rearrangement joins TRBV29-1 to TRBJ1-2, with D unclear. Germline CDR1 SQVTM, CDR2 ANQGSEA. Between the trimmed V and J ends, which lost 5 bases and 7 bases, there was a span of 14 bases. The CDR3 has 12 amino acids.

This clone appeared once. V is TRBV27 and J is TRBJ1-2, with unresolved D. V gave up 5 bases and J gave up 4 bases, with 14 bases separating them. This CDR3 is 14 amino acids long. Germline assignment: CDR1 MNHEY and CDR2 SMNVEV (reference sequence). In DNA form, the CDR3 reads TGTGCCAGCAGTCCCCGACTTGCGAGCTATGGCTACACCTTC. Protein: CASSPRLASYGYTF.

The CDR3 reads CASSEWGAQYF. The CDR3 DNA sequence: TGTGCCAGCAGTGAATGGGGAGCCCAGTACTTC. This sequence joins TRBV2 and TRBJ2-5, with D maybe TRBD2 (5 bases). Trimming removed 2 bases from V and 9 bases from J, with 7 bases in between. The CDR3 loop spans 11 amino acids. Germline CDR1 and CDR2: SNHLY and FYNNEI.

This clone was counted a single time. The CDR3 sequence is CASSATGWANYGYTF. CDR3 sequence (DNA): TGTGCCAGCAGCGCCACCGGTTGGGCTAACTATGGCTACACCTTC. The rearrangement links TRBV7-2 to TRBJ1-2; D uncertain. Germline values: CDR1 SGHTA, CDR2 FQGNSA. The CDR3 totals 15 residues. V was pared by 5 bases and J by 0 bases, with 13 bases between.

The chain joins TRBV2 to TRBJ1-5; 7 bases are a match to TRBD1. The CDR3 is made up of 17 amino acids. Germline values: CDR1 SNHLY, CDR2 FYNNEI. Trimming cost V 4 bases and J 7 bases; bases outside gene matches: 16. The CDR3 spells CASSAPRSEGARQPQHF. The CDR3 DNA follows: TGTGCCAGCAGTGCGCCCCGGAGTGAGGGGGCGCGGCAGCCCCAGCATTTT.

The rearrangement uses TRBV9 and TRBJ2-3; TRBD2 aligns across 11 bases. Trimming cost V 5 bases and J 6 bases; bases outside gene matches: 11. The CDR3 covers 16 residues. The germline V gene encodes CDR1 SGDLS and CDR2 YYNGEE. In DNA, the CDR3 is TGTGCCAGCAGTCCGACTAGCGGGATTATTAGGGATACGCAGTATTTT. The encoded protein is CASSPTSGIIRDTQYF.

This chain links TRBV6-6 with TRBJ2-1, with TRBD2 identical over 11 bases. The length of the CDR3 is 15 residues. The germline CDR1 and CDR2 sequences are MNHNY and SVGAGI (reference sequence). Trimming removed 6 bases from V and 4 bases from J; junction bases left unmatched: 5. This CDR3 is CASRAGTSGYNEQFF. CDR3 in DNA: TGTGCCAGCAGAGCCGGGACTAGCGGATACAATGAGCAGTTCTTC.

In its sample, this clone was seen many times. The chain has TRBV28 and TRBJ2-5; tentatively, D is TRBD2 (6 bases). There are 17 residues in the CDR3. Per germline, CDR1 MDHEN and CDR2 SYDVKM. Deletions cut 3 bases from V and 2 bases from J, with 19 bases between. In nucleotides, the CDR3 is TGTGCCAGCAGTTTGGATGACGGGGCTAGCGCGCAAGAGACCCAGTACTTC. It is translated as CASSLDDGASAQETQYF.

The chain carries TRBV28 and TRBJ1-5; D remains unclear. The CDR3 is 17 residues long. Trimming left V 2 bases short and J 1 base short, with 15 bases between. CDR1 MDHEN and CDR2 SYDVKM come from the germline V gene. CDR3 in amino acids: CASSLGVGPGSNQPQHF. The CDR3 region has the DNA TGTGCCAGCAGTTTAGGGGTCGGGCCCGGGAGCAATCAGCCCCAGCATTTT.

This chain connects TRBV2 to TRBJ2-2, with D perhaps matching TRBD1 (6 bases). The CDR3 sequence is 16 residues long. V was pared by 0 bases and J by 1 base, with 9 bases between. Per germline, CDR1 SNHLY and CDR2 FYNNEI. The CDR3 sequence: CASSEAGQRNTGELFF. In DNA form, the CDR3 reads TGTGCCAGCAGTGAAGCCGGACAGCGGAACACCGGGGAGCTGTTTTTT.

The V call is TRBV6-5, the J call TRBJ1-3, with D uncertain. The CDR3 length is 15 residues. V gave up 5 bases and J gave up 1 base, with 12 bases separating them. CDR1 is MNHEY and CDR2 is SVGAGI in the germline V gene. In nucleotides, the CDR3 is TGTGCCAGCAGTCCCCGGACGGGTTCTGGAAACACCATATATTTT. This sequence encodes CASSPRTGSGNTIYF.

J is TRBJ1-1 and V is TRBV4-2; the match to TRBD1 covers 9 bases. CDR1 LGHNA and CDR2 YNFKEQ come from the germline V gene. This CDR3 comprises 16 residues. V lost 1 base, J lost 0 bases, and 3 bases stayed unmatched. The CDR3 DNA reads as TGTGCCAGCAGCCAAGGAACAGGGGGCTTGAACACTGAAGCTTTCTTT. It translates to CASSQGTGGLNTEAFF.

The CDR3 loop is CASSFDRGPNIQYF. In DNA form, the CDR3 reads TGTGCCAGCAGCTTCGACAGGGGGCCAAACATTCAGTACTTC. The rearrangement joins TRBV11-2 to TRBJ2-4; 10 nucleotides align to TRBD1. The CDR3 contains 14 residues. The V gene end was trimmed by 3 bases and the J gene end by 6 bases; junction bases not matched to a gene: 2. Germline V gives CDR1 SGHAT, CDR2 FQNNGV.

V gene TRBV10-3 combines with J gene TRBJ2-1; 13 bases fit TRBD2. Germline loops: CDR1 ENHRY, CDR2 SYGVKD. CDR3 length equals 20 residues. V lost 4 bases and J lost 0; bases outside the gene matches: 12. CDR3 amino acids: CAISADGGLAGASSYNEQFF. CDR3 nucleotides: TGTGCCATCAGTGCGGATGGAGGACTAGCGGGGGCGAGCTCCTACAATGAGCAGTTCTTC.

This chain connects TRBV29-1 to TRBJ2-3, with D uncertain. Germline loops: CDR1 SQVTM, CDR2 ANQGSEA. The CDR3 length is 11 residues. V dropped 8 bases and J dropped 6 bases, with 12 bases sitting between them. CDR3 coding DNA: TGCAGCTCAGAGGCGGCGGATACGCAGTATTTT. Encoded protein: CSSEAADTQYF.

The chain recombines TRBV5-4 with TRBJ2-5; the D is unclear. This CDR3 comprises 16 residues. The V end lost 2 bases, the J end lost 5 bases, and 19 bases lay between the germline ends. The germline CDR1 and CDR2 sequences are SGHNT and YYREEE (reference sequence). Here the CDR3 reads CASSFRTGSFEETQYF. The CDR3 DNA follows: TGTGCCAGCAGCTTTCGGACCGGTTCGTTTGAGGAGACCCAGTACTTC.